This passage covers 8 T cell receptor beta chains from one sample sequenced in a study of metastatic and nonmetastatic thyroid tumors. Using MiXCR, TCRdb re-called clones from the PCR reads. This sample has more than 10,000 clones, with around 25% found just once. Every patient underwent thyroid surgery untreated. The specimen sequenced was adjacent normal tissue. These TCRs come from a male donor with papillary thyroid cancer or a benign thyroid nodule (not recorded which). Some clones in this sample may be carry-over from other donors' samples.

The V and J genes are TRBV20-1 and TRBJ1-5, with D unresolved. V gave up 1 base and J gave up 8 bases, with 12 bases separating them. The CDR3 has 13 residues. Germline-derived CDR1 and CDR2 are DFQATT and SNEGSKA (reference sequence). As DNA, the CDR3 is TGCAGTGCTAGAGGGGGTGGTATGGAGCCCCAGCATTTT. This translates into CSARGGGMEPQHF.

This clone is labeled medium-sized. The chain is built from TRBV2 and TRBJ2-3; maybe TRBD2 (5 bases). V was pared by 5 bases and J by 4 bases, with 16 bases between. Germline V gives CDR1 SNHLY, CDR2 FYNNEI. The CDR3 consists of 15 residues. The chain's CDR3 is CASSQTLTNSDTQYF. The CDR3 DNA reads TGTGCCAGCAGTCAAACCCTGACTAACTCAGATACGCAGTATTTT.

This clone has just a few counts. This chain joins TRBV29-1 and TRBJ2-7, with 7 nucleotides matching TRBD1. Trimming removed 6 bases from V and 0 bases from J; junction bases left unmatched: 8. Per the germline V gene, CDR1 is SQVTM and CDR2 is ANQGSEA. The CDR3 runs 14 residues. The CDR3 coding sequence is TGCAGCGTAAGGACAGGTGATAACTCCTACGAGCAGTACTTC. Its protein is CSVRTGDNSYEQYF.

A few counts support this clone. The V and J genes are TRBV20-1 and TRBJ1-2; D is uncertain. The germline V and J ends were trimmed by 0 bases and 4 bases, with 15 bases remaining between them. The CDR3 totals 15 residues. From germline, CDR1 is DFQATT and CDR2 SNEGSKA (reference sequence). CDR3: CSARDAAGGFYGYTF. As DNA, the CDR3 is TGCAGTGCTAGAGATGCCGCGGGAGGCTTCTATGGCTACACCTTC.

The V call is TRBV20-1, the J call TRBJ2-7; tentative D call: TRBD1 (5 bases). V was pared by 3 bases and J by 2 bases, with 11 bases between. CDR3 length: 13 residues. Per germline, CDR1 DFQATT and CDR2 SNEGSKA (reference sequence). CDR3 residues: CSARWGPAYEQYF. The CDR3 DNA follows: TGCAGTGCTAGGTGGGGCCCAGCCTACGAGCAGTACTTC.

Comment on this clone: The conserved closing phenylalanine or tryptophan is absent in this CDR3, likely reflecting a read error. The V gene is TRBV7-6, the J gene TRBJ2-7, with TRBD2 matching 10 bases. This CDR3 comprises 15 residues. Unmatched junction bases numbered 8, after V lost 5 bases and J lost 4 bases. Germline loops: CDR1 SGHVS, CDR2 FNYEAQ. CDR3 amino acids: CASSLSGGGLYEQYL. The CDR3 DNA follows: TGTGCCAGCAGCCTAAGCGGGGGGGGACTTTACGAGCAGTACCTC.

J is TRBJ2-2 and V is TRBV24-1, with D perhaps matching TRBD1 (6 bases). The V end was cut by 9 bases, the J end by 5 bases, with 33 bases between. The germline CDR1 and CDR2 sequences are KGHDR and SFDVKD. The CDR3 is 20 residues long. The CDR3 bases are TGTGCCACCCATCAGGCAACAGGGTTTTTCGTTGTTGATTCTACCGGGGAGCTGTTTTTT. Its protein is CATHQATGFFVVDSTGELFF.

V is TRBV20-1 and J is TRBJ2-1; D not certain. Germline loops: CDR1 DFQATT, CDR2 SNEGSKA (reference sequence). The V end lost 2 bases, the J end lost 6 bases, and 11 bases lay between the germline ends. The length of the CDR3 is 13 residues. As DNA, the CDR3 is TGCAGTGCTAGATATGGCATACCCAATGAGCAGTTCTTC. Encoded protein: CSARYGIPNEQFF.